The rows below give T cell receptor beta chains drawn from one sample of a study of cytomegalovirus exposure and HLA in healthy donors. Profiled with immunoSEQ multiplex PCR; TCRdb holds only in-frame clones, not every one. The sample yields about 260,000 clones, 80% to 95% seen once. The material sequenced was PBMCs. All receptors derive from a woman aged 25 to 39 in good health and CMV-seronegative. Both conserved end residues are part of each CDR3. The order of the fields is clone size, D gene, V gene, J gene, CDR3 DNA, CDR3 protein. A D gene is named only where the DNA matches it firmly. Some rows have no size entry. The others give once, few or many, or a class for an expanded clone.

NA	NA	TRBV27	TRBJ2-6	TGTGCCAGCAGTTATGGTGTTGGGCCTGGGGCCAACGTCCTGACTTTC	CASSYGVGPGANVLTF
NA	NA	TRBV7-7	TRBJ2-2	TGTGCCAGCAGCTTACGGGGGACCGGGGAGCTGTTTTTT	CASSLRGTGELFF
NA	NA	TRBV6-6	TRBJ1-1	TGTGCCAGCATTGCCTGGGACACTGAAGCTTTCTTT	CASIAWDTEAFF
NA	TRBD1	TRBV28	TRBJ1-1	TGTGCCAGCACCCCCGGACAGGGTCTACGGGCTTTCTTT	CASTPGQGLRAFF
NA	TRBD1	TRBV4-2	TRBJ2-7	TGTGCCAGCAGCCCCCGGACAGGGGGCGAGCAGTACTTC	CASSPRTGGEQYF
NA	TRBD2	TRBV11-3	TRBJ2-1	TGTGCCAGCAGCTCACCGGGACTAGTAAACGATGAGCAGTTCTTC	CASSSPGLVNDEQFF
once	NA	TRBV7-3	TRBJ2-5	TGTGCCAGCAGCCAGGGCCCGTTTGCCTTGGGTCACAGAGAGACCCAGTACTTC	CASSQGPFALGHRETQYF
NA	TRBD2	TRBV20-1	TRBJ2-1	TGCAGTGGCCTTAGCGGGAGGGAGTTCTTC	CSGLSGREFF
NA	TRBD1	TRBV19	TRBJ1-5	TGTGCCAGTAGCTCTAGAGGGACAGGGGGCGCCGGCAATCAGCCCCAGCATTTT	CASSSRGTGGAGNQPQHF
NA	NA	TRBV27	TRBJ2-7	TGTGCCAGCAGTTTTTCAGGGAGCCTCTACGAGCAGTACTTC	CASSFSGSLYEQYF
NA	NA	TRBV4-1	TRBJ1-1	TGCGCCAGCAGCCAAGTGCCCGGGGTTGAAGCTTTCTTT	CASSQVPGVEAFF
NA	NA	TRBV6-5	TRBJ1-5	TGTGCCAGCAGTAGAGACGGATATAGCAATCAGCCCCAGCATTTT	CASSRDGYSNQPQHF
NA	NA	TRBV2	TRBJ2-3	TGTGCCAGCACCGGAGGGGACATCTCCACAGATACGCAGTATTTT	CASTGGDISTDTQYF
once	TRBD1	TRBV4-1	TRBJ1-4	TGCGCCAGCAGCCAAGGGTTCAGGGGGGCGACTAATGAAAAACTGTTTTTT	CASSQGFRGATNEKLFF
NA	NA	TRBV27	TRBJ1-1	TGTGCCAGCAGCCCGCCCTACGACAGCCTCACGAGTCGGACTGAAGCTTTCTTT	CASSPPYDSLTSRTEAFF
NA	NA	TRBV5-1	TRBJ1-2	TGCGCCAGCAGAGCCGAGGGGAACTATGGCTACACCTTC	CASRAEGNYGYTF
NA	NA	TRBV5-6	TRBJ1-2	TGTGCCAGCAGCCTTGGGGGAGTTAACTATGGCTACACCTTC	CASSLGGVNYGYTF
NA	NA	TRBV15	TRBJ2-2	TGTGCCACCAGCAGTCCAATGGTAGGGAACACCGGGGAGCTGTTTTTT	CATSSPMVGNTGELFF
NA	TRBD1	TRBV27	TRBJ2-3	TGTGCCAGCAGTGGACAGGGGGCCCCCACAGATACGCAGTATTTT	CASSGQGAPTDTQYF
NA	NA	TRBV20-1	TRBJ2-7	TGCAGTGCCGCAGCCTACGAGCAGTACTTC	CSAAAYEQYF
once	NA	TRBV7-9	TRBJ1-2	TGTGCCAGCAGCAGGGCCACAAACCCATATGGCTACACCTTC	CASSRATNPYGYTF
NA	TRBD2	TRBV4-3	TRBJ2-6	TGCGCCAGCAGCACCCTAGCGGGGGCGGCCGGGGCCAACGTCCTGACTTTC	CASSTLAGAAGANVLTF
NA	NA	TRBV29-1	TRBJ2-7	TGCAGCGTTGGCGCCAACGGTTACGAGCAGTACTTC	CSVGANGYEQYF
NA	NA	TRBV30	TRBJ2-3	TGTGCCTGGAGTTGGGGGACTGGAGATACGCAGTATTTT	CAWSWGTGDTQYF
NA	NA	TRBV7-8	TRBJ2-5	TGTGCCAGCAGCTTAGTCTTGGGTAACCAAGAGACCCAGTACTTC	CASSLVLGNQETQYF
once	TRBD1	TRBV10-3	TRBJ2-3	TGTGCCATCAGTGATCCGGACAGGGGTCGAACAGATACGCAGTATTTT	CAISDPDRGRTDTQYF
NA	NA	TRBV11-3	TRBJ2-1	TGTGCCAGCAGCCCACTAAGGGGCGGTGAGCAGTTCTTC	CASSPLRGGEQFF
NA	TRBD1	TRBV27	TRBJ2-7	TGTGCCAGCAGTCGAGGACAGGGGGCGATGGAGCAGTACTTC	CASSRGQGAMEQYF
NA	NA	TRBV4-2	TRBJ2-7	TGTGCCAGCAGCCAGGGAACAGAGCAGTACTTC	CASSQGTEQYF
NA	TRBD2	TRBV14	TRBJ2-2	TGTGCCAGCAGCCAAGAAACTGGACTAGCGGGTGTCACCGGGGAGCTGTTTTTT	CASSQETGLAGVTGELFF
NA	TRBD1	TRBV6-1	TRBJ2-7	TGTGCCAGCAGTCCCAGGGACAGGGGCTACGAGCAGTACTTC	CASSPRDRGYEQYF
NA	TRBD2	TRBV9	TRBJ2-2	TGTGCCAGCAGCGTCGGTACTAGCGGGAGCCCTACCGGGGAGCTGTTTTTT	CASSVGTSGSPTGELFF
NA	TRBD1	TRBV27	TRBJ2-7	TGTGCCAGCAGTCCAAACTCCGGGACAGGTGCCTTAAGGCAGTACTTC	CASSPNSGTGALRQYF
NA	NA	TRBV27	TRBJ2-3	TGTGCCAGCAAGTTGGGCCCCGGTGATACGCAGTATTTT	CASKLGPGDTQYF
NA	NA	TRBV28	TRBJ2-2	TGTGCCAGCAGTTTAATGGTCGGGGAGCTGTTTTTT	CASSLMVGELFF
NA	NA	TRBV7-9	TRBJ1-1	TGTGCCAGCAGCTTTCCCGGGAACACTGAAGCTTTCTTT	CASSFPGNTEAFF
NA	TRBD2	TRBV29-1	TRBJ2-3	TGCAGCGTTTCAGAACTAGCGACAGATACGCAGTATTTT	CSVSELATDTQYF
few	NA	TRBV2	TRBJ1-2	TGTGCCAGCAGTGAAGATCAGGGGAACTATGGCTACACCTTC	CASSEDQGNYGYTF
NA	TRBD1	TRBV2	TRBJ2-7	TGTGCCAGCAGCGGACAGGGGGTGCCCTCTCCGTACGAGCAGTACTTC	CASSGQGVPSPYEQYF
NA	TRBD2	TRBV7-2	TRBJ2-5	TGTGCCAGCAGCCCCTCACTAGCGGGTCAAGAGACCCAGTACTTC	CASSPSLAGQETQYF
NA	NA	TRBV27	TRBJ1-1	TGTGCCAGCAGTTTATATAGGGGAATAGACACTGAAGCTTTCTTT	CASSLYRGIDTEAFF
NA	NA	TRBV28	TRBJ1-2	TGTGCCAGCAGTCGGGCCGCCGGCTACACCTTC	CASSRAAGYTF
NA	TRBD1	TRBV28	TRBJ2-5	TGTGCCAGCGGTCAACAGGGGGCAGAGACCCAGTACTTC	CASGQQGAETQYF
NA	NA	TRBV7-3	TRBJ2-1	TGTGCCAGCAGCCCCTCAGAGGTACGGGGGAATGAGCAGTTCTTC	CASSPSEVRGNEQFF
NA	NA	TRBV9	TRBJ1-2	TGTGCCAGCAGTGAGGACTGGGGGGACGGGGACTATGGCTACACCTTC	CASSEDWGDGDYGYTF
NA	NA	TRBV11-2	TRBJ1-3	TGTGCCAGCAGTCGGAGCCGCGCCCCAAACACCATATATTTT	CASSRSRAPNTIYF
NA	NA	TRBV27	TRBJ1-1	TGTGCCAGCAGCTGGGGAGCGAACACTGAAGCTTTCTTT	CASSWGANTEAFF
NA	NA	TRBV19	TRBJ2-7	TGTGCCAGTAGTATAGTTTCCAGCTCCTACGAGCAGTACTTC	CASSIVSSSYEQYF
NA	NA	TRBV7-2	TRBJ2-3	TGTGCCAGCAGCTCCGCGCCAGATACGCAGTATTTT	CASSSAPDTQYF
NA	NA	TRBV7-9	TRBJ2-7	TGTGCCAGCAGCCACCGGGACATTCACTACGAGCAGTACTTC	CASSHRDIHYEQYF
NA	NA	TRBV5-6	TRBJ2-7	TGTGCCAGCAGCTTGGGACAGTCCTACGAGCAGTACTTC	CASSLGQSYEQYF
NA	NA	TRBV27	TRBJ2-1	TGTGCCAGCAGGTCCTACCACATGGCCTCCTACAATGAGCAGTTCTTC	CASRSYHMASYNEQFF